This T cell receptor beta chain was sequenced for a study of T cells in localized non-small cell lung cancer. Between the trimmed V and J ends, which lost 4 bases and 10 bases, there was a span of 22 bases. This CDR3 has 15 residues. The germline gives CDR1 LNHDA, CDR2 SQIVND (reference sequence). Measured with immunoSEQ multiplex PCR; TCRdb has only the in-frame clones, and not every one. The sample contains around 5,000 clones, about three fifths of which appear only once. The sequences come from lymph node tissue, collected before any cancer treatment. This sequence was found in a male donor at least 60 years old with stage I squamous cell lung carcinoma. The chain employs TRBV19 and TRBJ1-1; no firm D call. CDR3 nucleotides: TGTGCCAGTAGTAACGGAGGGCGGACCGACGGAGGAGCTTTCTTT. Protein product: CASSNGGRTDGGAFF.